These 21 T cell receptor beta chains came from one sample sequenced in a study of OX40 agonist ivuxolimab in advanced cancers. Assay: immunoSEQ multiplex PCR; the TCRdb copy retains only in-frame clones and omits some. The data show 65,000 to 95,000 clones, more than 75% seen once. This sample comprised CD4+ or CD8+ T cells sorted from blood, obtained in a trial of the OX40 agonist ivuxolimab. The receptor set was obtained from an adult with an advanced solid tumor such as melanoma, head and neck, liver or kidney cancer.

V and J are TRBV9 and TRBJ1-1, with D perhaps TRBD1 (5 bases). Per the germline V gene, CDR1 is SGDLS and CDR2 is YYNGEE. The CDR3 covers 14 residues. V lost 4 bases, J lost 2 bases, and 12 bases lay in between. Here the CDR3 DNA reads TGTGCCAGCAGCACCATCGACAGAAACACTGAAGCTTTCTTT. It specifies CASSTIDRNTEAFF.

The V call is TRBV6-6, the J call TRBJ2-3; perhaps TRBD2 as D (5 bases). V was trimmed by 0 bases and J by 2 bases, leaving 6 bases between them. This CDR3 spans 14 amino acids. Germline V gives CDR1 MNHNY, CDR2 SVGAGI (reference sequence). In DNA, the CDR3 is TGTGCCAGCAGTTACTCGGACTTCACAGATACGCAGTATTTT. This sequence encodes CASSYSDFTDTQYF.

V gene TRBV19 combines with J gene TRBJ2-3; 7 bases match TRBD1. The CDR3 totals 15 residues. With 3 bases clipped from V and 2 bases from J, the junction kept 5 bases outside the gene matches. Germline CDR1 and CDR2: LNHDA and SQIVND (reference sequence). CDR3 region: CASSIGQEHTDTQYF. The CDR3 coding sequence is TGTGCCAGTAGTATCGGACAGGAACACACAGATACGCAGTATTTT.

For the CDR3, the DNA is TGTGCCAGCAGCGTCAATCAGCCCCAGCATTTT. This encodes CASSVNQPQHF. The chain couples TRBV2 to TRBJ1-5; no clear D. Per the germline V gene, CDR1 is SNHLY and CDR2 is FYNNEI. The CDR3 has 11 residues. V was trimmed by 6 bases and J by 3 bases, leaving 3 bases between them.

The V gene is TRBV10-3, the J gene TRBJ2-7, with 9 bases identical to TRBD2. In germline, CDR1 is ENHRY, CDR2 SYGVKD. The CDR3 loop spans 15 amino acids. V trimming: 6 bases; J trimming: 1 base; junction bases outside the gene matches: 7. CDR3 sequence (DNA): TGTGCCATCAGAGTCTCCCTAGCGGGGTCCTACGAGCAGTACTTC. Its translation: CAIRVSLAGSYEQYF.

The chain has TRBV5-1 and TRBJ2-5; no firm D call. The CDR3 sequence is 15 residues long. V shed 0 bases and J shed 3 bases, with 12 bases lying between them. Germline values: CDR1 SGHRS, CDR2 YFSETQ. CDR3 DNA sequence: TGCGCCAGCAGCTTGGCCGGAACGCTTGAAGAGACCCAGTACTTC. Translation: CASSLAGTLEETQYF. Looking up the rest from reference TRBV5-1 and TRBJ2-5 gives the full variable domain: KAGVTQTPRYLIKTRGQQVTLSCSPISGHRSVSWYQQTPGQGLQFLFEYFSETQRNKGNFPGRFSGRQFSNSRSEMNVSTLELGDSALYLCASSLAGTLEETQYFGPGTRLLVL.

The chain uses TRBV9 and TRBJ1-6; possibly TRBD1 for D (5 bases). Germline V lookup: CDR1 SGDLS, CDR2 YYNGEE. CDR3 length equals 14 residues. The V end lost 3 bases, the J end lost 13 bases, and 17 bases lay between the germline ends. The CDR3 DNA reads TGTGCCAGCAGCGCCTTTGGAGGGGAATCCCCCCTCCACTTT. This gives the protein CASSAFGGESPLHF. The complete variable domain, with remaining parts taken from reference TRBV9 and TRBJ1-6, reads DSGVTQTPKHLITATGQRVTLRCSPRSGDLSVYWYQQSLDQGLQFLIQYYNGEERAKGNILERFSAQQFPDLHSELNLSSLELGDSALYFCASSAFGGESPLHFGNGTRLTVT.

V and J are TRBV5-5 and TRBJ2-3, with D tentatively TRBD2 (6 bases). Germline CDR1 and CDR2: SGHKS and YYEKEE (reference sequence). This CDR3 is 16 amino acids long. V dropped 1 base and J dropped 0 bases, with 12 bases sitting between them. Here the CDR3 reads CASSLRAGTSTDTQYF. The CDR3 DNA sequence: TGTGCCAGCAGCTTGCGTGCAGGGACTAGCACAGATACGCAGTATTTT. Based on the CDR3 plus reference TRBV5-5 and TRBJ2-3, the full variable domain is DAGVTQSPTHLIKTRGQQVTLRCSPISGHKSVSWYQQVLGQGPQFIFQYYEKEERGRGNFPDRFSARQFPNYSSELNVNALLLGDSALYLCASSLRAGTSTDTQYFGPGTRLTVL.

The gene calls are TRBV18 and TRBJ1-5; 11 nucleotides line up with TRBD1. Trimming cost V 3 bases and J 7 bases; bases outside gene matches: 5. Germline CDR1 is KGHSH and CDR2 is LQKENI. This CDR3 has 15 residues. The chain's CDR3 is CASSPDRGREQPQHF. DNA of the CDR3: TGTGCCAGCTCACCGGACAGGGGGCGCGAGCAGCCCCAGCATTTT.

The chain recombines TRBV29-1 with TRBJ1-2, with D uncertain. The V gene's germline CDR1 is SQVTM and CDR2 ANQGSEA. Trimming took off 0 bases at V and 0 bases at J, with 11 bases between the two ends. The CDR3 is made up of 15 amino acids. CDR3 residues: CSVEDRAQTNYGYTF. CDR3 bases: TGCAGCGTTGAAGATCGGGCCCAGACTAACTATGGCTACACCTTC.

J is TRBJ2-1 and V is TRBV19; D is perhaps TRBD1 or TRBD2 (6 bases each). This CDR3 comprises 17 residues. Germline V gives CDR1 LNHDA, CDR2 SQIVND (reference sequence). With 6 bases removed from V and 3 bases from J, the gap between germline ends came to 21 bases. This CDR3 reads CASRGGGRRRSYNEQFF. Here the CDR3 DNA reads TGTGCCAGTAGAGGTGGGGGGCGAAGGAGAAGCTACAATGAGCAGTTCTTC.

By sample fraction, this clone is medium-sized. The CDR3 is CASSMSGTGASYGYTF. The CDR3 bases are TGTGCCAGTAGTATGTCCGGGACAGGGGCCTCCTATGGCTACACCTTC. J is TRBJ1-2 and V is TRBV19; 10 positions agree with TRBD1. The CDR3 loop spans 16 amino acids. Trimming cost V 3 bases and J 4 bases; bases outside gene matches: 8. Germline values: CDR1 LNHDA, CDR2 SQIVND (reference sequence). Drawing the rest from reference TRBV19 and TRBJ1-2, the complete variable domain is DGGITQSPKYLFRKEGQNVTLSCEQNLNHDAMYWYRQDPGQGLRLIYYSQIVNDFQKGDIAEGYSVSREKKESFPLTVTSAQKNPTAFYLCASSMSGTGASYGYTFGSGTRLTVV.

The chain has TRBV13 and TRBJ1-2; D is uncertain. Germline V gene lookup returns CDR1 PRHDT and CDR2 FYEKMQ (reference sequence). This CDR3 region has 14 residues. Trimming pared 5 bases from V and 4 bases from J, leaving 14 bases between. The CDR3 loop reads CASSRGEVSYGYTF. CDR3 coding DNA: TGTGCCAGCAGCCGAGGTGAGGTTAGCTATGGCTACACCTTC. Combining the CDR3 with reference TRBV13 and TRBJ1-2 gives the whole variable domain AAGVIQSPRHLIKEKRETATLKCYPIPRHDTVYWYQQGPGQDPQFLISFYEKMQSDKGSIPDRFSAQQFSDYHSELNMSSLELGDSALYFCASSRGEVSYGYTFGSGTRLTVV.

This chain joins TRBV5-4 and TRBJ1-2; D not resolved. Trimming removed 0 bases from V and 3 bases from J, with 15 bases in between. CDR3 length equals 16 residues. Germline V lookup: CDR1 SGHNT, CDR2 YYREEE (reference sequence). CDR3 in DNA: TGTGCCAGCAGCTTGGAGGCGGCTGGGAGGGACTATGGCTACACCTTC. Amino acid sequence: CASSLEAAGRDYGYTF.

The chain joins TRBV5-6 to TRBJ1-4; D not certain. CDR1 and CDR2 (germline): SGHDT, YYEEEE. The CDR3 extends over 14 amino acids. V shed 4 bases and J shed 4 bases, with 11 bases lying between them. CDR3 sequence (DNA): TGTGCCAGCAGCCAACTCAGTATTAATGAAAAACTGTTTTTT. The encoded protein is CASSQLSINEKLFF.

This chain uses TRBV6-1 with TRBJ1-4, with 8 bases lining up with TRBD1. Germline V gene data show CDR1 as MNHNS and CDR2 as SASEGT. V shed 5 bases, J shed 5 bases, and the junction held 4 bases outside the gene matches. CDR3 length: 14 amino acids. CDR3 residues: CASSTGGENEKLFF. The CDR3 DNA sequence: TGTGCCAGCAGTACAGGGGGGGAGAATGAAAAACTGTTTTTT.

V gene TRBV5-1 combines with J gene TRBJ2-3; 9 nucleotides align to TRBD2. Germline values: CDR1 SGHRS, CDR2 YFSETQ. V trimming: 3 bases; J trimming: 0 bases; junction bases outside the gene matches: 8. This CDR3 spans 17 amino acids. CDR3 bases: TGCGCCAGCAGCTACCCCCGGAGCGGGGGGAGCACAGATACGCAGTATTTT. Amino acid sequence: CASSYPRSGGSTDTQYF. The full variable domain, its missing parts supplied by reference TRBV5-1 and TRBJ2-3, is KAGVTQTPRYLIKTRGQQVTLSCSPISGHRSVSWYQQTPGQGLQFLFEYFSETQRNKGNFPGRFSGRQFSNSRSEMNVSTLELGDSALYLCASSYPRSGGSTDTQYFGPGTRLTVL.

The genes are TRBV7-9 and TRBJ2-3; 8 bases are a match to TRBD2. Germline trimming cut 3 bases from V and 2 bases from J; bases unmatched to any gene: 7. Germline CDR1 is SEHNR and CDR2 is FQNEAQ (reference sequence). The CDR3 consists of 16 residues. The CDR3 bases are TGTGCCAGCAGCTTCGGGACTAGTGGGAACACAGATACGCAGTATTTT. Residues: CASSFGTSGNTDTQYF.

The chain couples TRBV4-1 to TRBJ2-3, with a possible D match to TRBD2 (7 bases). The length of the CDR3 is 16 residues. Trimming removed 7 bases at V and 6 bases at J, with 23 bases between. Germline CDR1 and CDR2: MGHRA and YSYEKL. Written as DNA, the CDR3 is TGCGCCAGCACCACCGCTAGTTCGGGGGGCGGTGATACGCAGTATTTT. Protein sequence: CASTTASSGGGDTQYF.

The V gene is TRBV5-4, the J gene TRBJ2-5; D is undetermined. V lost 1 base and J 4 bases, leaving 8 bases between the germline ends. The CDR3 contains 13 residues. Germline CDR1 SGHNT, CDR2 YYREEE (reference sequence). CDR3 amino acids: CASSLQVGETQYF. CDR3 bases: TGTGCCAGCAGCTTGCAAGTAGGAGAGACCCAGTACTTC.

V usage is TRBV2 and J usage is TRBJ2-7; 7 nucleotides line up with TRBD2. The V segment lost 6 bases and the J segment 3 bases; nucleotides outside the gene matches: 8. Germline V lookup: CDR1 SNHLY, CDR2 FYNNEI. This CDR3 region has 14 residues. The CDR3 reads CASRASGVGYEQYF. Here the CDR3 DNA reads TGTGCCAGCAGAGCAAGCGGGGTAGGCTACGAGCAGTACTTC. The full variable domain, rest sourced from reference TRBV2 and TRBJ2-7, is EPEVTQTPSHQVTQMGQEVILRCVPISNHLYFYWYRQILGQKVEFLVSFYNNEISEKSEIFDDQFSVERPDGSNFTLKIRSTKLEDSAMYFCASRASGVGYEQYFGPGTRLTVT.